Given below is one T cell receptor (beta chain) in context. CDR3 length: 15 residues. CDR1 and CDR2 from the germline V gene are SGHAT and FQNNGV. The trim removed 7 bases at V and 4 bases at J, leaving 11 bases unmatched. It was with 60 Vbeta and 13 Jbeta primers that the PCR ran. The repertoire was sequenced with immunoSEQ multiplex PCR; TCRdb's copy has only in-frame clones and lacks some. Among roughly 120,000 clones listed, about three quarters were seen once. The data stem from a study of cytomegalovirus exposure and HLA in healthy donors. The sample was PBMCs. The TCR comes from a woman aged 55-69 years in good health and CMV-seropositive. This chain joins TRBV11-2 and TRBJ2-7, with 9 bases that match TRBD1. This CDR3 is CASTHFRDRAYEQYF. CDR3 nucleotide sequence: TGTGCCAGCACCCACTTCCGGGACAGGGCTTACGAGCAGTACTTC.